The rows below give T cell receptor beta chains drawn from one sample of a study of blood T cell repertoires in COVID-19. Data came from immunoSEQ multiplex PCR; TCRdb stores just in-frame clones and leaves some out. The data show approximately 94,000 clones, roughly 87% seen once. Sequences were obtained from peripheral blood. Source of these receptors: a man younger than 40 in a cohort sampled during active COVID-19. Each CDR3 is given with its conserved first and last residue. A D gene is named only where the DNA matches it firmly. Some rows have no size entry. The others give once, few or many, or a class for an expanded clone.

>TRBV10-3|TRBJ1-1|NA|NA
CAIGRTSLDTEAFF
TGTGCCATCGGTCGGACTTCCCTGGACACTGAAGCTTTCTTT
>TRBV7-3|TRBJ2-1|once|TRBD1
CASSARGQREQFF
TGTGCCAGCAGCGCCAGGGGGCAGCGTGAGCAGTTCTTC
>TRBV24-1|TRBJ1-3|NA|NA
CATSDPTASGNTIYF
TGTGCCACCAGTGACCCCACAGCCTCTGGAAACACCATATATTTT
>TRBV15|TRBJ2-7|NA|TRBD2
CATSNPRVLAGALHEQYF
TGTGCCACCAGCAACCCCAGGGTCCTAGCGGGGGCCTTACACGAGCAGTACTTC
>TRBV6-1|TRBJ1-5|NA|NA
CASSELETDSNQPQHF
TGTGCCAGCAGTGAACTTGAGACAGATAGCAATCAGCCCCAGCATTTT
>TRBV30|TRBJ2-1|NA|TRBD2
CAWSLSRGAAEQFF
TGTGCCTGGAGCCTTTCGCGGGGGGCAGCTGAGCAGTTCTTC
>TRBV15|TRBJ1-5|NA|NA
CATSGVGRGAGNQPQHF
TGTGCCACCAGCGGGGTGGGACGGGGGGCCGGCAATCAGCCCCAGCATTTT
>TRBV6-1|TRBJ2-7|many|TRBD1
CASSEVTGASYEQYF
TGTGCCAGCAGTGAAGTCACAGGGGCGTCCTACGAGCAGTACTTC
>TRBV28|TRBJ2-3|NA|NA
CASTPHRLALYSTDTQYF
TGTGCCAGCACCCCCCACCGCTTAGCCCTTTATAGCACAGATACGCAGTATTTT
>TRBV7-9|TRBJ1-2|NA|NA
CASSLGAAGGYTF
TGTGCCAGCAGCTTAGGGGCCGCAGGGGGCTACACCTTC
>TRBV4-1|TRBJ2-7|NA|NA
CASSLTTGSYEQYF
TGCGCCAGCAGCCTCACGACAGGCTCCTACGAGCAGTACTTC
>TRBV2|TRBJ1-5|NA|TRBD1
CAIRDSPNQPQHF
TGTGCCATTCGGGACAGCCCTAATCAGCCCCAGCATTTT
>TRBV27|TRBJ1-2|NA|NA
CASSPSSGNLNYGYTF
TGTGCCAGCAGCCCAAGTTCAGGGAATTTAAACTATGGCTACACCTTC
>TRBV19|TRBJ2-3|NA|NA
CASSSGQGYPSTDTQYF
TGTGCCAGTAGTAGTGGGCAGGGATACCCTAGCACAGATACGCAGTATTTT
>TRBV28|TRBJ2-1|NA|NA
CASSLVGDGSNEQFF
TGTGCCAGCAGTTTAGTAGGGGATGGAAGCAATGAGCAGTTCTTC
>TRBV4-1|TRBJ2-1|NA|TRBD2
CASSPSGGSYNEQFF
TGCGCCAGCAGCCCTAGCGGGGGCTCCTACAATGAGCAGTTCTTC
>TRBV6-2/TRBV6-3|TRBJ2-5|NA|TRBD2
CASSYNFLAGAEETQYF
TGTGCCAGCAGTTACAATTTCCTAGCGGGGGCCGAAGAGACCCAGTACTTC
>TRBV4-1|TRBJ2-7|few|NA
CASSPLPLTGGLYEQYF
TGCGCCAGCAGCCCCCTACCTCTCACGGGGGGCCTGTACGAGCAGTACTTC
>TRBV14|TRBJ1-2|NA|NA
CASSRELNYGYTF
TGTGCCAGCAGCCGTGAGCTTAACTATGGCTACACCTTC
>TRBV28|TRBJ1-4|NA|TRBD1
CASRLGQGWEKLFF
TGTGCCAGCAGGCTGGGACAGGGGTGGGAAAAACTGTTTTTT
>TRBV5-8|TRBJ1-2|NA|NA
CASSLGRGGYTF
TGTGCCAGCAGCTTGGGCAGGGGCGGCTACACCTTC
>TRBV5-5|TRBJ1-1|NA|NA
CASSLEKGYTEAFF
TGTGCCAGCAGCCTTGAGAAGGGGTACACTGAAGCTTTCTTT
>TRBV7-2|TRBJ2-7|NA|TRBD2
CASSLQTSDPYEQYF
TGTGCCAGCAGCCTACAGACTAGCGACCCCTACGAGCAGTACTTC
>TRBV5-1|TRBJ2-1|once|NA
CASSLGGDTAINEQFF
TGCGCCAGCAGCTTGGGAGGGGACACTGCGATCAATGAGCAGTTCTTC
>TRBV9|TRBJ1-5|NA|NA
CASSATAGQPQHF
TGTGCCAGCAGCGCGACGGCGGGTCAGCCCCAGCATTTT
>TRBV30|TRBJ2-1|NA|TRBD2
CAWSGLAGYNEQFF
TGTGCCTGGAGCGGACTAGCGGGGTACAATGAGCAGTTCTTC